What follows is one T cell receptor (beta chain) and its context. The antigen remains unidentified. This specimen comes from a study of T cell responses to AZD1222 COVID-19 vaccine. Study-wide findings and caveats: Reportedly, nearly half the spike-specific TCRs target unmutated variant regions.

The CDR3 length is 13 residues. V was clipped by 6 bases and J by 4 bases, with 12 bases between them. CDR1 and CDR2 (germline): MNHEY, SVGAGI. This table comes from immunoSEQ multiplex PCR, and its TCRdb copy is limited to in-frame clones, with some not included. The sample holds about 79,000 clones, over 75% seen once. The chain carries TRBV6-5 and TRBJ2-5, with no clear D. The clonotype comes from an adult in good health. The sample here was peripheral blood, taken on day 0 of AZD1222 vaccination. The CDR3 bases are TGTGCCAGCAGGGACCCCTGGGGAGAGACCCAGTACTTC. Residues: CASRDPWGETQYF.